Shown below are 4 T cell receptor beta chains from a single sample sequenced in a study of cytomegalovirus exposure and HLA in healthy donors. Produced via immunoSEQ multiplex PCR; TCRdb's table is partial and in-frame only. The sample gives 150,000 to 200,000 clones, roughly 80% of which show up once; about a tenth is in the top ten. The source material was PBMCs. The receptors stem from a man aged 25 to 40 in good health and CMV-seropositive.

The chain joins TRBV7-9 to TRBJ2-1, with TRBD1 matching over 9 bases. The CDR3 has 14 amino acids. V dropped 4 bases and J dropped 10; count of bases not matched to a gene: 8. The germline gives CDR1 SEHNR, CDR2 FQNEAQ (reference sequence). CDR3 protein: CASSSGTGTGEQFF. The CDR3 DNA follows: TGTGCCAGCAGCTCCGGGACAGGGACGGGCGAGCAGTTCTTC.

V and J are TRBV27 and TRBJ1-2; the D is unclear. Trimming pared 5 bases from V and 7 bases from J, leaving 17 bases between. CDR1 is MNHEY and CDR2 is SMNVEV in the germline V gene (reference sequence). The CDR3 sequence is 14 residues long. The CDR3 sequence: CASSPTVERPGYTF. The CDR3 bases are TGTGCCAGCAGTCCGACCGTTGAGAGGCCTGGCTACACCTTC.

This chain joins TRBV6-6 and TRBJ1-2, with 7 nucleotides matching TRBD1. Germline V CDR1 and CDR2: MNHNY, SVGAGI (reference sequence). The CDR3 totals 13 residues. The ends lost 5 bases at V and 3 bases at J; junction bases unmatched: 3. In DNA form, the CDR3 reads TGTGCCAGCAGTCAAGACAGGGACTATGGCTACACCTTC. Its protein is CASSQDRDYGYTF.

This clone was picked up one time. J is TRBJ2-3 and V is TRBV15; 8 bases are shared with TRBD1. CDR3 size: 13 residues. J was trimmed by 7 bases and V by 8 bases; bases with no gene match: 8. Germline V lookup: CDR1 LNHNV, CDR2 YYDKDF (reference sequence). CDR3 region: CATAAGGENTQYF. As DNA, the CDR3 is TGTGCCACCGCGGCAGGGGGCGAAAATACGCAGTATTTT.